This T cell receptor beta chain was captured by sequencing in a study of T cells after yellow fever vaccination (dated by TCRdb to about 2019). About the full investigation: The SMART-Seq v4 Ultra Low Input RNA kit was used to prepare libraries from fractions with low cell numbers. Bulk TCR alpha and beta repertoires were sequenced longitudinally to track T-cell clones before and after primary and booster YFV17D yellow fever vaccination. Two healthy male donors made up the cohort, one aged 18 to 30 years and the other aged 30 to 40 years. Blood samples were taken at several timepoints before and after primary and secondary immunization, and bulk PBMC replicates and cell subsets were isolated. The study at large found these results: Because only a couple of donors were included in the study, the extent to which the findings can be generalized is limited. Most clones expanded after primary vaccination were re-detected after the booster (just under 97% of CD4 and around 86% of CD8), suggesting broad memory maintenance. A small share of clonotypes was detected in both CD4 and CD8 compartments, with the overlap likely arising from convergent recombination. Because abundant contaminating clonotypes from the bulk population could be contained in FACS-sorted repertoires, computational filtering was required. Compared with the primary T-cell response, the secondary T-cell response was faster but weaker, reaching its peak on day 5 rather than on day 15.

V loses 2 bases, J loses 8 bases, and the germline ends lie 12 bases apart. The CDR3 sequence holds 13 residues, the cysteine and phenylalanine included. Only the CDR3 DNA stays, 39 bases, in frame from base 1. Looking up the germline V gene (reference sequence) yields CDR1 MNHNY and CDR2 SVGAGI. At least ten counts were recorded for this clonotype. Its cognate antigen has yet to be identified. It has no much larger one-base neighbor in the sample; base qualities were not kept. Per the publication, the treatment or condition label means: live attenuated yellow fever vaccine strain. At every blood-draw timepoint, two biological replicates of bulk PBMCs were collected. PBMCs were isolated from peripheral blood using a standard Ficoll-Paque protocol. TriZol was used to extract RNA from bulk PBMCs, CD4 and CD8 fractions, and dextramer-positive and dextramer-negative fractions. Sequencing was performed on an Illumina NovaSeq 6000. TCR cDNA was made using 5'RACE template switching, a step that added a universal primer site and unique molecular identifiers. Priming for cDNA synthesis came from both the TCR alpha and TCR beta constant segments. Two PCR steps were used to amplify libraries, with sample barcodes and sequencing adapters being added in the second step. Sequencing of libraries was performed on Illumina HiSeq 2500 (2x100 bp) or NovaSeq (2x150 bp). Processing in the source paper ran as follows. MIGEC was used to demultiplex reads and collapse the reads into UMI consensus sequences, and MiXCR was used for V(D)J alignment. Using edgeR on replicate PBMC samples, clonotypes were called vaccine-responding if FDR was below 0.01 and the log2 fold change was above 5 up to day 15. Bulk clonotypes were assigned CD4 or CD8 identity according to which sequenced CD4 or CD8 repertoire held them at higher abundance. Clones were called with MiXCR by TCRdb after fastp trimmed the public reads at Q25, and only in-frame beta chains were retained. CDR3 protein duplicates are merged, each entry listing the most common genes and DNA. In this record, the V and J calls reflect TCRdb's handling and not the investigators' own analysis. In this sample the table shows 300,000 to 350,000 distinct CDR3 sequences, approximately 4.3% of which occur a single time. The ten largest account for 15% to 20% of the sample.

The chain is encoded by TRBV6-6 joined to TRBJ1-2, with an unclear D gene assignment. The sequence came from a man aged 18 to 35 who received the YFV17D yellow fever vaccine. Source: PBMCs, taken 15 days after the yellow fever booster vaccination. At the DNA level, the sequence is TGTGCCAGCAGTTACGTTGGCTCTCTGGGCTACACCTTC. Its translation is CASSYVGSLGYTF.